This T cell receptor beta chain was identified during a study of T cell responses to AZD1222 COVID-19 vaccine. The wider study: Second doses were pooled across both intervals (about 4 or about 12 weeks). Notes on the study in general: At study baseline, merely roughly 6 AZD1222 recipients were seropositive. Reportedly, nearly half of unique spike TCRs recognized epitopes outside B.1.351/B.1.1.7 mutations.

Turning to this clone: As yet, its antigen is unknown.

CDR3 length: 14 amino acids. Germline V gene lookup returns CDR1 SGDLS and CDR2 YYNGEE. Trimming shortened V by 4 bases and J by 7 bases, and 15 bases separated the two germline ends. Sequencing used immunoSEQ multiplex PCR; TCRdb keeps in-frame clones, though not all of them. The sample shows approximately 100,000 clones, over 75% of them seen only once. The sequences come from peripheral blood, collected on day 0 of AZD1222 vaccination. The clonotype comes from an adult in good health. V is TRBV9 and J is TRBJ2-1; no definite D call. CDR3 bases: TGTGCCAGCAGCCCCCGGTTGGCGCGGAATGAGCAGTTCTTC. Encoded protein: CASSPRLARNEQFF.